One sample yielded the 2 T cell receptor beta chains listed below, sequenced in a study of shared clonotypes between healthy human individuals. Libraries were prepared by immunoSEQ multiplex PCR; TCRdb keeps only in-frame clonotypes and omits some of them. Among about a million clones listed, around 75% were seen once. The sequenced sample consisted of memory CD4+ T cells sorted from blood. Described subset: CD45RA-negative fraction. Receptors originate from a man aged 18 to 30 in good health.

The genes are TRBV5-4 and TRBJ1-6; TRBD1 might be the D (5 bases). V lost 4 bases and J 6 bases, leaving 17 bases between the germline ends. The germline V gene has CDR1 SGHNT and CDR2 YYREEE (reference sequence). The CDR3 is 16 amino acids. CDR3 in DNA: TGTGCCAGCAGCACTAAAGGGGAGGGGATTAATTCACCCCTCCACTTT. As protein: CASSTKGEGINSPLHF.

V gene TRBV11-1 combines with J gene TRBJ2-3, with no clear D. CDR1 is SGHAT, CDR2 FQDESV, per germline (reference sequence). CDR3 size: 15 residues. V shed 7 bases and J shed 0 bases, with 14 bases lying between them. As DNA, the CDR3 is TGTGCCAGCACCTCCATGGGGTCTAGCACAGATACGCAGTATTTT. This codes for CASTSMGSSTDTQYF.